This entry features one T cell receptor (beta chain) sequence. Its target is unknown. One end of the junction does not line up with germline, which may come from a read error. This entry is derived from a study of blood T cells in healthy people across ages. The CDR3 is 12 amino acids. The germline gives CDR1 SGHAT, CDR2 FQNNGV. Then a second PCR, running about 7 to 11 cycles, was carried out with a sample-barcoded 5' primer and a J-beta primer mix. Each CDR3 protein gets one entry after TCRdb re-called the 5' RACE reads with MiXCR. The repertoire consists of 750,000 to 850,000 distinct CDR3 sequences, with just under 25% occurring once and the leading ten covering roughly 3.5%. The study, taken as a whole, reports: The study regarded diversity estimates from one million T cells as underestimates.

The sample was also linked to a second study, of T cells of mothers and their children.

The sequencing input was blood. The chain carries TRBV11-2 and TRBJ2-3, with TRBD2 matching 7 bases. This receptor was taken from a boy aged 10-17 years in good health. The CDR3 protein is CASSLIQGLSVF. The CDR3 coding sequence is TGTGCCAGCAGCTTAATTCAGGGACTATCTGTTTTT.